This is a list of T cell receptor beta chains from one sample in a study of blood T cell repertoires in COVID-19. The method was immunoSEQ multiplex PCR; TCRdb's version includes in-frame clones alone and lacks a portion of them. The repertoire holds 250,000 to 350,000 clones, with about 90% as singletons. Specimen: peripheral blood. The receptors come from a woman in her 30s with COVID-19, enrolled during active disease. Both conserved end residues are part of each CDR3. Each record gives: V gene, clone size, J gene, D gene, CDR3 protein, CDR3 DNA. D genes are given only for firm matches. A row's size may be missing; if present it is once, few, many or a size class.

TRBV19,-,TRBJ2-1,-,CASSIGSAVYNEQFF,TGTGCCAGTAGTATTGGCTCCGCGGTCTACAATGAGCAGTTCTTC
TRBV11-2,-,TRBJ1-2,-,CASSPSLVNSYGYTF,TGTGCCAGCAGTCCCTCCCTTGTGAACAGCTATGGCTACACCTTC
TRBV10-3,-,TRBJ2-2,TRBD1,CAITKTGSTGELFF,TGTGCCATCACTAAGACAGGGTCCACCGGGGAGCTGTTTTTT
TRBV2,-,TRBJ2-2,-,CASSYTNTGELFF,TGTGCCAGCAGTTACACGAACACCGGGGAGCTGTTTTTT
TRBV6-6,-,TRBJ2-3,-,CASSYSSLGTDTQYF,TGTGCCAGCAGTTACAGTAGCCTCGGCACAGATACGCAGTATTTT
TRBV18,-,TRBJ1-2,-,CASSPRRENYGYTF,TGTGCCAGCTCACCACGCCGGGAGAACTATGGCTACACCTTC
TRBV19,-,TRBJ1-5,TRBD1,CASSMWRQGIYSNQPQHF,TGTGCCAGTAGTATGTGGAGACAGGGAATCTATAGCAATCAGCCCCAGCATTTT
TRBV19,once,TRBJ2-7,TRBD1,CASSIGDSSPYEQYF,TGTGCCAGTAGTATAGGGGACAGTTCCCCCTACGAGCAGTACTTC
TRBV10-1,-,TRBJ1-6,-,CASSHGGNSPLHF,TGCGCCAGCAGTCACGGAGGGAATTCACCCCTCCACTTT
TRBV21-1,-,TRBJ1-2,-,CASSSTGYYGYTF,TGTGCCAGCAGCAGCACGGGGTATTATGGCTACACCTTC
TRBV5-1,-,TRBJ1-1,TRBD1,CASSLTGEVGTEAFF,TGCGCCAGCAGCTTGACAGGGGAAGTAGGCACTGAAGCTTTCTTT
TRBV6-2/TRBV6-3,-,TRBJ2-1,-,CASSYSLRSYEQFF,TGTGCCAGCAGTTACTCGCTCAGGTCCTATGAGCAGTTCTTC
TRBV27,-,TRBJ2-2,TRBD2,CASSLTSGAANTGELFF,TGTGCCAGCAGTTTAACCAGCGGGGCGGCGAACACCGGGGAGCTGTTTTTT
TRBV27,once,TRBJ2-1,TRBD2,CASSFTGLAGGGEQFF,TGTGCCAGCAGTTTCACCGGACTAGCGGGGGGAGGGGAGCAGTTCTTC
TRBV5-1,-,TRBJ2-4,TRBD2,CASSGSPGLAGGINIQYF,TGCGCCAGCAGCGGCTCTCCGGGACTAGCGGGAGGGATAAACATTCAGTACTTC
TRBV9,once,TRBJ2-3,TRBD2,CASSVGGGTGTSGRARTDTQYF,TGTGCCAGCAGCGTAGGCGGCGGAACCGGGACTAGCGGGAGGGCTAGAACAGATACGCAGTATTTT
TRBV5-5,once,TRBJ1-2,TRBD1,CASSPDHTGVRYGYTF,TGTGCCAGCAGCCCGGACCATACAGGGGTTCGATATGGCTACACCTTC
TRBV4-1,-,TRBJ2-7,-,CASSQGLNYEQYF,TGCGCCAGCAGCCAGGGACTTAACTACGAGCAGTACTTC
TRBV2,-,TRBJ1-3,TRBD1,CASSAQGAVGNTIYF,TGTGCCAGCAGTGCGCAGGGGGCTGTTGGAAACACCATATATTTT
TRBV6-5,few,TRBJ1-1,-,CASTSNTEAFF,TGTGCCAGCACGTCGAACACTGAAGCTTTCTTT
TRBV15,-,TRBJ2-6,-,CATSRGGGSPGANVLTF,TGTGCCACCAGCCGTGGGGGGGGCTCACCTGGGGCCAACGTCCTGACTTTC
TRBV7-3,-,TRBJ2-7,TRBD2,CASSPGLAGYYEQYF,TGTGCCAGCAGCCCGGGGCTAGCGGGGTACTACGAGCAGTACTTC
TRBV5-8,-,TRBJ1-5,TRBD1,CASSEDRDQPQHF,TGTGCCAGCAGTGAGGACAGGGATCAGCCCCAGCATTTT
TRBV19,-,TRBJ2-7,-,CAPHQGDPYEQYF,TGTGCCCCGCATCAGGGCGACCCCTACGAGCAGTACTTC
TRBV27,-,TRBJ2-4,-,CASSPLGQIVTKNIQYF,TGTGCCAGCAGTCCGCTCGGACAGATAGTTACCAAAAACATTCAGTACTTC
TRBV4-3,-,TRBJ2-2,TRBD2,CASSPASGSGELFF,TGCGCCAGCAGCCCGGCTAGCGGGTCCGGGGAGCTGTTTTTT
TRBV10-3,-,TRBJ2-7,TRBD2,CATTLAGASYEQYF,TGTGCCACCACCTTAGCGGGAGCGAGCTACGAGCAGTACTTC
TRBV9,-,TRBJ1-1,-,CASSVSGTPEAFF,TGTGCCAGCAGCGTATCCGGGACACCCGAAGCTTTCTTT
TRBV19,-,TRBJ2-3,TRBD2,CASKDGGRLSTDTQYF,TGTGCCAGTAAGGACGGCGGGAGACTTAGCACAGATACGCAGTATTTT
TRBV9,-,TRBJ2-1,TRBD2,CASSPRLAGEVYNEQFF,TGTGCCAGCAGCCCCAGACTAGCGGGAGAGGTTTACAATGAGCAGTTCTTC
TRBV28,-,TRBJ2-7,-,CASSPIAVPTYEQYF,TGTGCCAGCAGCCCTATAGCGGTACCAACCTACGAGCAGTACTTC
TRBV9,-,TRBJ2-7,TRBD1,CASSVAVGQGYEQYF,TGTGCCAGCAGCGTAGCAGTGGGACAGGGATACGAGCAGTACTTC
TRBV21-1,-,TRBJ1-2,-,CASSGRGDGYTF,TGTGCCAGCAGCGGGAGGGGGGATGGCTACACCTTC
TRBV7-3,-,TRBJ2-3,-,CASSRVGQSLTDTQYF,TGTGCCAGCAGTAGAGTAGGACAGAGCCTCACAGATACGCAGTATTTT
TRBV28,-,TRBJ1-4,TRBD1,CASRGGQGRFEKLFF,TGTGCCAGCAGGGGCGGACAGGGGCGATTTGAAAAACTGTTTTTT
TRBV5-5,-,TRBJ1-2,-,CASSLEPRANYGYTF,TGTGCCAGCAGCTTGGAGCCGCGAGCTAACTATGGCTACACCTTC
TRBV6-5,-,TRBJ1-1,-,CASRPLEVSTEAFF,TGTGCCAGCAGACCCCTCGAGGTTTCCACTGAAGCTTTCTTT
TRBV5-4,-,TRBJ2-5,TRBD1,CASSWGARGLGETQYF,TGTGCCAGCAGCTGGGGGGCCAGGGGGCTAGGAGAGACCCAGTACTTC
TRBV7-2,-,TRBJ2-7,TRBD2,CASSFRLAENSYEQYF,TGTGCCAGCAGCTTCAGACTAGCGGAGAACTCCTACGAGCAGTACTTC
TRBV10-3,-,TRBJ2-2,TRBD2,CAIGAGRDTGELFF,TGTGCCATCGGAGCGGGACGGGACACCGGGGAGCTGTTTTTT
TRBV5-1,-,TRBJ2-5,-,CASSLATSQETQYF,TGCGCCAGCAGCTTGGCCACCAGCCAAGAGACCCAGTACTTC
TRBV2,-,TRBJ1-2,TRBD1,CASRDRGGRGYTF,TGTGCCAGCCGGGACAGGGGAGGCCGCGGCTACACCTTC
TRBV10-3,-,TRBJ2-5,TRBD2,CATGLAGSQETQYF,TGTGCCACGGGACTAGCGGGATCCCAAGAGACCCAGTACTTC
TRBV29-1,-,TRBJ2-5,-,CSGERGASDETQYF,TGCAGCGGGGAGAGGGGTGCTAGCGATGAGACCCAGTACTTC
TRBV19,-,TRBJ1-5,TRBD1,CASSIRAAGGTNQPQHF,TGTGCCAGTAGTATTAGGGCGGCAGGGGGTACAAATCAGCCCCAGCATTTT
TRBV9,-,TRBJ2-1,-,CASSLGGGRGNEQFF,TGTGCCAGCAGCCTAGGGGGCGGGAGAGGTAATGAGCAGTTCTTC
TRBV5-1,-,TRBJ2-3,TRBD2,CASSTNAGGQGDTQYF,TGCGCCAGCAGCACAAATGCGGGGGGCCAAGGAGATACGCAGTATTTT
TRBV25-1,-,TRBJ1-2,-,CASSEPGNYGYTF,TGTGCCAGCAGTGAACCGGGGAACTATGGCTACACCTTC
TRBV29-1,few,TRBJ2-7,TRBD1,CSVRQGSYEQYF,TGCAGCGTCCGACAGGGCTCCTACGAGCAGTACTTC
TRBV3-1/TRBV3-2,-,TRBJ2-3,TRBD2,CASRVAGGGTDTQYF,TGTGCCAGCAGAGTAGCGGGAGGGGGGACAGATACGCAGTATTTT
TRBV19,-,TRBJ2-1,TRBD1,CASSPGQGLYEQFF,TGTGCCAGTAGTCCGGGACAGGGTTTGTATGAGCAGTTCTTC